The clone carrying this T cell receptor beta chain was seen a single time. These data belong to a study of blood T cell repertoires in COVID-19. Background on the study: Samples taken during acute and convalescent COVID-19 were collected in the United States, Italy and Spain. T cells, B-cell-depleted T cells, or PBMCs supplied cDNA or gDNA.

In the authors' methods: By means of reference gene primer amplification, nucleated cell counts were estimated. The table came from immunoSEQ multiplex PCR; TCRdb's copy has only in-frame clones and leaves some out. Clone size and the V and J calls come from that table; the DNA yielded D and trimming. The table lists about 150,000 clones, about 79% of them singletons. Sequenced sample: peripheral blood. The clonotype comes from a woman aged 55-69 years with acute or convalescent COVID-19.

CDR3 DNA: TGCAGTGCTAGTAAAGGGGCACTTCAGCCCCAGCATTTT. Protein: CSASKGALQPQHF. This sequence joins TRBV20-1 and TRBJ1-5, with D possibly TRBD1 on 5 matching bases. The CDR3 loop spans 13 amino acids. Germline CDR1 and CDR2: DFQATT and SNEGSKA (reference sequence). Trimming removed 3 bases at V and 6 bases at J, with 12 bases between.